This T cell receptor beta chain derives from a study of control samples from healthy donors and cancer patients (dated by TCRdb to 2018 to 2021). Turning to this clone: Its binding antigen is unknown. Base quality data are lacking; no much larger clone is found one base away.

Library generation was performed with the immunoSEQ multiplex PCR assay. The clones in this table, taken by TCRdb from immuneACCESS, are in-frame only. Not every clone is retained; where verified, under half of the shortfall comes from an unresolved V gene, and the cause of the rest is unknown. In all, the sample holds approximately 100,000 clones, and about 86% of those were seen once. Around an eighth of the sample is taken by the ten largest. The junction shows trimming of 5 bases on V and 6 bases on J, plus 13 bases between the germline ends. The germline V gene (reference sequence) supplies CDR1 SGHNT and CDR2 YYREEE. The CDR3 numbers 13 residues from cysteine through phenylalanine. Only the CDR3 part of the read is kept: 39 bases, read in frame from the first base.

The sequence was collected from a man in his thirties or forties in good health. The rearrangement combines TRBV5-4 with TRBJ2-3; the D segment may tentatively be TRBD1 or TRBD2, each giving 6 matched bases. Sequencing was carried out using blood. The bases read TGTGCCAGCAGGGGGCTGGGGGGCGATACGCAGTATTTT. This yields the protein CASRGLGGDTQYF.